The 16 T cell receptor beta chains presented below share a single source sample, sequenced in a study of T-cell memory formation after mild COVID-19. MiXCR, applied by TCRdb to the 5' RACE reads, yields one record per CDR3 protein. This table has approximately 52,000 distinct CDR3 sequences, approximately 9% appearing once. Sequences were obtained from PBMCs or a T cell subset sorted from them (not recorded which). The origin of the receptors is an adult woman who had mild COVID-19 (a few samples of this study predate the infection). Cell type and time point are not known.

This sequence joins TRBV7-9 and TRBJ2-5; D possibly corresponds to TRBD1 (6 bases). The V end lost 2 bases, the J end lost 4 bases, and 11 bases lay between the germline ends. This CDR3 contains 14 residues. CDR1 is SEHNR, CDR2 FQNEAQ, per germline (reference sequence). This CDR3 reads CASSLLGGPETQYF. CDR3 DNA: TGTGCCAGCAGCTTATTAGGGGGACCAGAGACCCAGTACTTC.

The genes are TRBV4-3 and TRBJ2-1; D is unresolved. Germline CDR1 and CDR2: LGHNA and YSLEER. The ends were cut back, 0 bases at V and 0 bases at J, with 9 bases in the middle. This CDR3 is built from 16 residues. CDR3 in DNA: TGCGCCAGCAGCCAAGATTTTCGGACCTCCTACAATGAGCAGTTCTTC. Encoded protein: CASSQDFRTSYNEQFF.

This clonotype was seen a few times. The chain has TRBV5-1 and TRBJ2-7, with 8 bases aligning to TRBD1. V was clipped by 0 bases and J by 5 bases; unmatched bases: 4. Germline V gives CDR1 SGHRS, CDR2 YFSETQ. The CDR3 has 14 residues. Written as DNA, the CDR3 is TGCGCCAGCAGCTTGGGAACAGGGGGAAACGAGCAGTACTTC. This gives the protein CASSLGTGGNEQYF. The full variable domain, rest sourced from reference TRBV5-1 and TRBJ2-7, is KAGVTQTPRYLIKTRGQQVTLSCSPISGHRSVSWYQQTPGQGLQFLFEYFSETQRNKGNFPGRFSGRQFSNSRSEMNVSTLELGDSALYLCASSLGTGGNEQYFGPGTRLTVT.

The chain uses TRBV14 and TRBJ2-3; 12 bases are a match to TRBD2. Germline V lookup: CDR1 SGHDN, CDR2 FVKESK. The ends lost 1 base at V and 4 bases at J; junction bases unmatched: 6. CDR3 size: 17 residues. In nucleotides, the CDR3 is TGTGCCAGCAGCCAAGCTAGCGGGAGGGCCCGGGCAGATACGCAGTATTTT. Translated, it gives CASSQASGRARADTQYF.

This clonotype was counted many times. V usage is TRBV7-2 and J usage is TRBJ2-1, with 10 bases fitting TRBD2. This CDR3 contains 19 residues. After removal of 0 bases from V and 9 bases from J, the junction contained 17 bases not matched to a gene. Looked up from germline, CDR1 is SGHTA and CDR2 is FQGNSA. This chain's CDR3 is CASSLAAPSLAGVLVEQFF. The CDR3 DNA reads as TGTGCCAGCAGCTTAGCTGCCCCCTCCCTAGCGGGAGTATTGGTTGAGCAGTTCTTC.

This clonotype has more than one count but fewer than ten. This rearrangement joins TRBV27 to TRBJ1-1; 7 bases match TRBD1. Germline CDR1 and CDR2: MNHEY and SMNVEV (reference sequence). The CDR3 contains 14 residues. Unmatched junction bases numbered 8, after V lost 8 bases and J lost 2 bases. This CDR3 reads CASGRRDSNTEAFF. The CDR3 DNA sequence: TGTGCCAGCGGCCGCCGGGACAGCAACACTGAAGCTTTCTTT.

This clonotype was counted many times. The genes are TRBV12-3 or TRBV12-4 and TRBJ1-5; possible D gene TRBD1, 6 bases. The CDR3 is 15 residues long. Trimming shortened V by 6 bases and J by 4 bases, and 16 bases separated the two germline ends. This CDR3 is CASRQNTGQNQPQHF. The CDR3 DNA sequence: TGTGCCAGCAGACAGAATACAGGGCAAAATCAGCCCCAGCATTTT.

This clonotype is medium-sized (0.01 to 0.1%) by share. The chain couples TRBV7-3 to TRBJ1-5; D is unresolved. The CDR3 is 15 amino acids. Germline-derived CDR1 and CDR2 are SGHTA and FQGTGA. V was cut by 5 bases and J by 2 bases, with 13 bases left in between. CDR3 loop: CASSESDGCNQPQHF. In DNA, the CDR3 is TGTGCCAGCAGCGAATCCGACGGTTGCAATCAGCCCCAGCATTTT.

This clonotype turned up a few times. J is TRBJ2-3 and V is TRBV6-1; 7 positions match TRBD2. This CDR3 region has 15 residues. V trimming: 6 bases; J trimming: 6 bases; junction bases outside the gene matches: 12. Per the germline V gene, CDR1 is MNHNS and CDR2 is SASEGT. The CDR3 here is CASRDTSAFGDTQYF. The CDR3 nucleotides are TGTGCCAGCAGGGATACTAGCGCCTTTGGGGATACGCAGTATTTT.

The sample holds many counts of this clonotype. The chain recombines TRBV7-2 with TRBJ2-5; D is possibly TRBD2 (6 bases). Trimming took 4 bases from V and 3 from J, leaving 12 bases between them. The CDR3 consists of 14 residues. CDR1 and CDR2 (germline): SGHTA, FQGNSA. CDR3 amino acids: CASSSGGLEETQYF. The CDR3, as DNA: TGTGCCAGCAGCTCCGGGGGTTTGGAAGAGACCCAGTACTTC. The variable domain in full, completed from reference TRBV7-2 and TRBJ2-5, reads GAGVSQSPSNKVTEKGKDVELRCDPISGHTALYWYRQSLGQGLEFLIYFQGNSAPDKSGLPSDRFSAERTGGSVSTLTIQRTQQEDSAVYLCASSSGGLEETQYFGPGTRLLVL.

This chain connects TRBV14 to TRBJ2-7; D gene ambiguous. From germline, CDR1 is SGHDN and CDR2 FVKESK. Trimming removed 5 bases from V and 3 bases from J, with 5 bases in between. The CDR3 is made up of 11 amino acids. DNA of the CDR3: TGTGCCAGCAGCGGGGACTACGAGCAGTACTTC. This codes for CASSGDYEQYF.

This clonotype was detected only a few times. The J gene is TRBJ2-7, the V gene TRBV11-2; D possibly corresponds to TRBD2 (6 bases). Germline CDR1 reads SGHAT; CDR2 reads FQNNGV. V lost 4 bases and J 2 bases, leaving 12 bases between the germline ends. This CDR3 has 14 residues. The CDR3 loop is CASSSSGDPYEQYF. The CDR3 DNA is TGTGCCAGCAGCTCCTCGGGAGATCCCTACGAGCAGTACTTC.

The chain links TRBV14 to TRBJ2-1; 9 bases map to TRBD2. Trimming cost V 5 bases and J 10 bases; bases outside gene matches: 6. CDR1 and CDR2 (germline): SGHDN, FVKESK. CDR3 length: 13 residues. This CDR3 reads CASSKFSGGEQFF. CDR3 nucleotides: TGTGCCAGCAGCAAATTTAGCGGGGGCGAGCAGTTCTTC.

This clonotype came up a few times. This sequence joins TRBV12-3 or TRBV12-4 and TRBJ1-2; 8 bases are a match to TRBD1. The length of the CDR3 is 13 residues. V lost 7 bases and J lost 5; bases outside the gene matches: 6. The CDR3 bases are TGTGCCAGCACCTTGACAGGGGTGTATGGCTACACCTTC. This codes for CASTLTGVYGYTF.

The V gene is TRBV2, the J gene TRBJ1-1, with D possibly TRBD1 on 6 matching bases. V lost 3 bases to trimming and J lost 10 bases, with 18 bases between them. This CDR3 has 14 residues. Germline CDR1 is SNHLY and CDR2 is FYNNEI. The CDR3 reads CASSDPGVARGAFF. CDR3 sequence (DNA): TGTGCCAGCAGTGACCCGGGGGTCGCCAGGGGAGCTTTCTTT.

This clonotype was observed many times. The gene calls are TRBV7-9 and TRBJ2-3, with D possibly TRBD2 on 6 matching bases. The germline V and J ends were trimmed by 4 bases and 3 bases, with 14 bases remaining between them. CDR1 and CDR2 from the germline V gene are SEHNR and FQNEAQ (reference sequence). This CDR3 comprises 15 residues. CDR3 region: CASSSTRLRTDTQYF. CDR3 DNA sequence: TGTGCCAGCAGCTCGACTAGGCTCCGAACAGATACGCAGTATTTT.